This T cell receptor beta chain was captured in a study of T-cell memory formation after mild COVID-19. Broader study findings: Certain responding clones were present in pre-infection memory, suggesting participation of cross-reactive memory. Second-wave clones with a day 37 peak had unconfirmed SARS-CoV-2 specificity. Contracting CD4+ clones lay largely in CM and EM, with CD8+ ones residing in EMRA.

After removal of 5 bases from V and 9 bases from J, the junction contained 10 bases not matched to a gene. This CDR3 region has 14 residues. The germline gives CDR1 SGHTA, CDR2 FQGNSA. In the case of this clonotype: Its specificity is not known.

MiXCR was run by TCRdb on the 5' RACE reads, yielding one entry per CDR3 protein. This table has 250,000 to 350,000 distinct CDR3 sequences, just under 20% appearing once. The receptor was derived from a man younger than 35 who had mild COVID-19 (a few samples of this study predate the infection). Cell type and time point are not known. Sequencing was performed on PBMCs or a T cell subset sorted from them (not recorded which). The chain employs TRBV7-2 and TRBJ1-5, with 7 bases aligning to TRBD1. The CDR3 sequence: CASSPGRGRSPQHF. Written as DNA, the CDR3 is TGTGCCAGCAGCCCAGGGAGGGGGCGTTCGCCCCAGCATTTT.